This TCR beta chain was identified in a study of blood T cell repertoires in COVID-19. Background on the study: T cells, B-cell-depleted T cells, or PBMCs provided the cDNA or gDNA that served as material.

Germline CDR1 is MDHEN and CDR2 is SYDVKM. V was trimmed by 4 bases and J by 9 bases, leaving 24 bases between them. CDR3 length equals 16 residues. As originally analysed: The authors estimated nucleated cell counts from reference gene primer amplification. This table comes from immunoSEQ multiplex PCR, and its TCRdb copy is limited to in-frame clones, with some not included. V, J and clone size were drawn from that table, and D and trimming were deduced from the DNA. The sample records roughly 140,000 clones, 75% to 90% being singletons. A Seattle source enrolled patients during active infection and followed them longitudinally.

Specimen: peripheral blood. This receptor was taken from a woman aged 60 to 75 with COVID-19, enrolled during active disease. The chain has TRBV28 and TRBJ1-1; D not resolved. The chain's CDR3 is CASSSSLEADSYQAFF. CDR3 coding DNA: TGTGCCAGCAGTTCGTCCCTGGAGGCAGATTCCTATCAAGCTTTCTTT.